This passage covers 27 T cell receptor beta chains from one sample sequenced in a study of shared clonotypes between healthy human individuals. Here immunoSEQ multiplex PCR was the method, and the copy in TCRdb shows in-frame clones only, minus some. The table records roughly 490,000 clones, around 80% of them present only once. Source material: PBMCs. Source of these receptors: a middle-aged woman in good health. Some clones in this sample may be carry-over from other donors' samples.

The chain carries TRBV9 and TRBJ1-4; TRBD1 is a possible D gene (6 bases). The CDR3 extends over 15 amino acids. Germline CDR1 SGDLS, CDR2 YYNGEE. V was trimmed by 4 bases and J by 6 bases, leaving 16 bases between them. CDR3 loop: CASSQEGGFDEKLFF. Here the CDR3 DNA reads TGTGCCAGCAGCCAGGAGGGGGGCTTCGATGAAAAACTGTTTTTT.

The chain combines TRBV2 with TRBJ1-6, with unresolved D. The germline V gene encodes CDR1 SNHLY and CDR2 FYNNEI. The CDR3 has 13 amino acids. The ends were cut back, 1 base at V and 6 bases at J, with 4 bases in the middle. CDR3 residues: CASSEGVNSPLHF. The CDR3 DNA sequence: TGTGCCAGCAGTGAAGGGGTTAATTCACCCCTCCACTTT.

This clone has a single count. A junction end diverges from the germline sequence, so it may reflect a read error. This same CDR3 is encoded by further DNA sequences in the sample. J is TRBJ1-5 and V is TRBV19, with TRBD1 matching 8 bases. The CDR3 runs 14 residues. The germline V gene encodes CDR1 LNHDA and CDR2 SQIVND (reference sequence). DNA for the CDR3: TGTGCCAGTAGCATAGACAGGGGAGATCAGCCCCAGCATTTT. Translating gives CASSIDRGDQPQHF.

The table lists this clone with a count of one. The chain joins TRBV5-1 to TRBJ2-5; D call uncertain. Germline CDR1 is SGHRS and CDR2 is YFSETQ. CDR3 size: 15 residues. The ends were cut back, 0 bases at V and 0 bases at J, with 9 bases in the middle. CDR3 in amino acids: CASSLEGRNQETQYF. CDR3 in DNA: TGCGCCAGCAGCTTGGAGGGCAGAAACCAAGAGACCCAGTACTTC.

CDR3 sequence (DNA): TGTGCCAGCAGCCCTTCCGAGTCCTACGAGCAGTACTTC. Translation: CASSPSESYEQYF. The chain carries TRBV5-4 and TRBJ2-7; the D is unclear. Germline V gene sequence: CDR1 SGHNT, CDR2 YYREEE (reference sequence). This CDR3 has 13 residues. V was trimmed by 4 bases and J by 1 base, leaving 9 bases between them.

This chain connects TRBV28 to TRBJ2-5, with D maybe TRBD2 (5 bases). From germline, CDR1 is MDHEN and CDR2 SYDVKM. The CDR3 consists of 16 residues. The V and J ends lost 2 bases and 5 bases respectively, with 18 bases between them. The CDR3 reads CASSLGVLGAAETQYF. CDR3 nucleotides: TGTGCCAGCAGTTTAGGGGTTCTGGGAGCGGCCGAGACCCAGTACTTC. The whole variable domain, filled in from reference TRBV28 and TRBJ2-5, reads DVKVTQSSRYLVKRTGEKVFLECVQDMDHENMFWYRQDPGLGLRLIYFSYDVKMKEKGDIPEGYSVSREKKERFSLILESASTNQTSMYLCASSLGVLGAAETQYFGPGTRLLVL.

The chain couples TRBV19 to TRBJ1-1; 8 nucleotides agree with TRBD1. CDR3 length equals 15 residues. J gave up 5 bases and V 4 bases, and 9 bases lay outside the gene matches. CDR1 LNHDA and CDR2 SQIVND come from the germline V gene (reference sequence). The CDR3 sequence is CASSRGAGGWTEAFF. CDR3 nucleotide sequence: TGTGCCAGTAGTAGAGGGGCAGGGGGCTGGACTGAAGCTTTCTTT.

With regard to this clone: The identical CDR3 is also encoded by other nucleotide sequences in the sample. V gene TRBV7-2 combines with J gene TRBJ2-5; TRBD1 matches 7 bases. The CDR3 covers 13 residues. The germline V gene encodes CDR1 SGHTA and CDR2 FQGNSA. The V gene end was trimmed by 5 bases and the J gene end by 1 base; junction bases not matched to a gene: 1. The CDR3, as DNA: TGTGCCAGCAGCCGGGACAGCCAAGAGACCCAGTACTTC. This encodes CASSRDSQETQYF.

This chain uses TRBV7-7 with TRBJ2-3, with 10 bases aligning to TRBD1. This CDR3 comprises 15 residues. The germline gives CDR1 SSHAT, CDR2 FNYEAQ (reference sequence). V lost 5 bases and J lost 4; bases outside the gene matches: 6. The CDR3 loop reads CASSTGTGEADTQYF. CDR3 in DNA: TGTGCCAGCAGCACAGGGACAGGGGAGGCAGATACGCAGTATTTT.

The rearrangement joins TRBV7-6 to TRBJ1-2; no clear D. V was clipped by 5 bases and J by 4 bases, with 17 bases between them. CDR1 is SGHVS, CDR2 FNYEAQ, per germline. The CDR3 extends over 15 amino acids. This CDR3 reads CASSANRAAPYGYTF. CDR3 in DNA: TGTGCCAGCAGCGCCAACCGGGCCGCGCCCTATGGCTACACCTTC.

V gene TRBV28 combines with J gene TRBJ2-3; D unresolved. Germline V gene data show CDR1 as MDHEN and CDR2 as SYDVKM. With 8 bases removed from V and 2 bases from J, the gap between germline ends came to 8 bases. This CDR3 is 12 amino acids long. The CDR3 region is CASSTATDTQYF. In DNA form, the CDR3 reads TGTGCCAGCTCGACGGCCACAGATACGCAGTATTTT.

The chain recombines TRBV18 with TRBJ1-4; D is perhaps TRBD1 (5 bases). CDR1 is KGHSH and CDR2 is LQKENI in the germline V gene. The CDR3 extends over 16 amino acids. Trimming removed 0 bases at V and 0 bases at J, with 8 bases between. As DNA, the CDR3 is TGTGCCAGCTCACCACCGGGGCAGGCAACTAATGAAAAACTGTTTTTT. Its protein product is CASSPPGQATNEKLFF.

The gene calls are TRBV5-1 and TRBJ2-2; D remains unclear. Per the germline V gene, CDR1 is SGHRS and CDR2 is YFSETQ. The CDR3 loop spans 14 amino acids. The V and J ends lost 0 bases and 6 bases respectively, with 9 bases between them. CDR3 DNA sequence: TGCGCCAGCAGCTTGGACCCGGGTTCCGGGGAGCTGTTTTTT. Translating gives CASSLDPGSGELFF.

The chain recombines TRBV4-3 with TRBJ1-6, with 8 positions matching TRBD1. CDR1 LGHNA and CDR2 YSLEER come from the germline V gene. This CDR3 spans 16 amino acids. The V segment lost 2 bases and the J segment 6 bases; nucleotides outside the gene matches: 6. The CDR3 protein is CASSQSYTGGNSPLHF. The CDR3 DNA reads TGCGCCAGCAGCCAAAGTTACACAGGGGGTAATTCACCCCTCCACTTT.

This clone has only one observation. The chain employs TRBV28 and TRBJ1-2; D gene ambiguous. Germline CDR1 is MDHEN and CDR2 is SYDVKM. CDR3 length equals 19 residues. V lost 1 base and J 0 bases, leaving 21 bases between the germline ends. CDR3 region: CASSLSGFTTPKTNYGYTF. For the CDR3, the DNA is TGTGCCAGCAGTTTATCCGGTTTTACTACTCCCAAAACTAACTATGGCTACACCTTC.

This clone was recorded only once. The chain is built from TRBV27 and TRBJ2-7; D remains unclear. V shed 1 base and J shed 6 bases, with 16 bases lying between them. Germline loops: CDR1 MNHEY, CDR2 SMNVEV (reference sequence). The CDR3 consists of 15 residues. The CDR3 protein is CASSLLNTGWGEQYF. The CDR3, as DNA: TGTGCCAGCAGTTTATTGAACACCGGGTGGGGCGAGCAGTACTTC.

This clone was detected many times. The chain carries TRBV7-9 and TRBJ2-7; tentatively, D is TRBD2 (5 bases). Trimming removed 5 bases from V and 3 bases from J, with 20 bases in between. CDR3 length: 16 residues. In germline, CDR1 is SEHNR, CDR2 FQNEAQ (reference sequence). The CDR3 DNA sequence: TGTGCCAGCAGCCCCCCTGGGATAAAGGGAGACTACGAGCAGTACTTC. Its translation is CASSPPGIKGDYEQYF.

The genes are TRBV15 and TRBJ1-2, with D uncertain. The CDR3 covers 15 residues. V was pared by 0 bases and J by 0 bases, with 8 bases between. In germline, CDR1 is LNHNV, CDR2 YYDKDF (reference sequence). The CDR3 nucleotides read TGTGCCACCAGCAGAGATATGGCAGCTAACTATGGCTACACCTTC. It codes for CATSRDMAANYGYTF.

This chain connects TRBV28 to TRBJ2-1; 15 positions match TRBD2. With V trimmed by 2 bases and J by 4 bases, 9 bases remained unmatched. Looked up from germline, CDR1 is MDHEN and CDR2 is SYDVKM. The CDR3 length is 19 residues. The CDR3 is CASSLIRVGTSGRYNEQFF. As DNA, the CDR3 is TGTGCCAGCAGTTTAATCCGAGTAGGGACTAGCGGGAGGTACAATGAGCAGTTCTTC. Full variable domain (outside the CDR3, taken from reference TRBV28 and TRBJ2-1): DVKVTQSSRYLVKRTGEKVFLECVQDMDHENMFWYRQDPGLGLRLIYFSYDVKMKEKGDIPEGYSVSREKKERFSLILESASTNQTSMYLCASSLIRVGTSGRYNEQFFGPGTRLTVL.

This clone was found a few times. The same CDR3 can be traced to other DNA sequences in this sample. The V and J genes are TRBV28 and TRBJ1-1; D gene uncertain. The CDR3 is made up of 13 amino acids. Trimming pared 2 bases from V and 1 base from J, leaving 5 bases between. The germline CDR1 and CDR2 sequences are MDHEN and SYDVKM. The CDR3 region is CASSLAGNTEAFF. As DNA, the CDR3 is TGTGCCAGCAGTTTAGCTGGGAACACTGAAGCTTTCTTT.

The J gene is TRBJ2-5, the V gene TRBV12-5; 9 nucleotides agree with TRBD1. TRBJ2-7 explains the end of the DNA better; the J call may be wrong. Germline V gives CDR1 LGHNT, CDR2 FRNRAP. The CDR3 loop spans 16 amino acids. The CDR3 protein is CASGLSSRDRVYEQYF. For the CDR3, the DNA is TGTGCTAGTGGTTTGTCTAGCCGGGACAGGGTCTACGAGCAGTACTTC.

V is TRBV30 and J is TRBJ1-4, with 9 positions matching TRBD1. The CDR3 loop spans 14 amino acids. The V gene's germline CDR1 is GTSNPN and CDR2 SVGIG (reference sequence). J lost 6 bases, V lost 4 bases, and 6 bases had no gene match. CDR3 region: CAWNRDRAHEKLFF. The CDR3 DNA reads as TGTGCCTGGAACCGGGACAGGGCACATGAAAAACTGTTTTTT.

The J gene is TRBJ1-1, the V gene TRBV6-1; 8 positions agree with TRBD1. CDR1 is MNHNS, CDR2 SASEGT, per germline. Losses at the gene ends were 7 bases for V and 5 bases for J; bases not matched to a gene: 12. This CDR3 contains 15 residues. The CDR3 is CASNPTGAGGTEAFF. For the CDR3, the DNA is TGTGCCAGCAACCCGACAGGGGCGGGGGGAACTGAAGCTTTCTTT.

Comments on this clone: In the same sample, other DNA sequences code for this CDR3. The V and J genes are TRBV27 and TRBJ2-7, with D unclear. The V end was cut by 1 base, the J end by 1 base, with 8 bases between. The CDR3 contains 14 residues. Germline V gives CDR1 MNHEY, CDR2 SMNVEV (reference sequence). In DNA form, the CDR3 reads TGTGCCAGCAGTTTATTGGGGAAATCCTACGAGCAGTACTTC. Protein: CASSLLGKSYEQYF.

The rearrangement links TRBV29-1 to TRBJ2-7; 9 positions match TRBD1. The CDR3 loop spans 14 amino acids. Germline V lookup: CDR1 SQVTM, CDR2 ANQGSEA. Unmatched junction bases numbered 12, after V lost 6 bases and J lost 6 bases. The CDR3 loop is CSVTAGTGTTEQYF. CDR3 coding DNA: TGCAGCGTGACCGCCGGGACAGGGACTACCGAGCAGTACTTC.

The V call is TRBV7-6, the J call TRBJ1-3; D gene ambiguous. This CDR3 is 15 amino acids long. Germline-derived CDR1 and CDR2 are SGHVS and FNYEAQ. V lost 1 base and J lost 0, with 7 bases in between. The CDR3 DNA is TGTGCCAGCAGCTTAGTGGGGAACTCTGGAAACACCATATATTTT. It encodes CASSLVGNSGNTIYF. Combining the CDR3 with reference TRBV7-6 and TRBJ1-3 gives the whole variable domain GAGVSQSPRYKVTKRGQDVALRCDPISGHVSLYWYRQALGQGPEFLTYFNYEAQQDKSGLPNDRFSAERPEGSISTLTIQRTEQRDSAMYRCASSLVGNSGNTIYFGEGSWLTVV.

The V and J genes are TRBV4-1 and TRBJ2-7, with D perhaps being TRBD1 or TRBD2 (5 bases each). This CDR3 has 17 residues. Trimming took 4 bases from V and 1 from J, leaving 20 bases between them. Germline values: CDR1 MGHRA, CDR2 YSYEKL. The CDR3 spells CASSPGALRDVSYEQYF. CDR3 DNA sequence: TGCGCCAGCAGCCCCGGGGCCCTGAGGGACGTTTCCTACGAGCAGTACTTC.